The 15 T cell receptor beta chains listed next were all sequenced from one sample in a study of cytomegalovirus exposure and HLA in healthy donors (dated by TCRdb to the late 2010s). The protocol used for the library was the immunoSEQ multiplex PCR assay. A mixture of 60 forward primers for TCR Vbeta segments and 13 reverse primers for TCR Jbeta segments was used in the multiplex PCR. Here the immuneACCESS table is served through TCRdb, limited to in-frame sequences with V and J called. Missing clones are a known gap in these copies; in checked studies unresolved V genes cover under half, and the rest lacks a known reason. The sample table contains about 130,000 clones; only one count was recorded for about 81% of them. The ten largest clones represent roughly 0.99% of the sample. Material: PBMCs. The receptors were gathered from a woman aged 25 to 39 in good health and CMV-seronegative.

The chain uses TRBV7-9 and TRBJ1-5; D not certain. CDR1 and CDR2 (germline): SEHNR, FQNEAQ (reference sequence). The CDR3 has 15 amino acids. V lost 5 bases to trimming and J lost 0 bases, with 11 bases between them. The CDR3 is CASSPSGSSNQPQHF. The DNA of the CDR3 is TGTGCCAGCAGCCCTAGTGGGAGTAGCAATCAGCCCCAGCATTTT.

The chain has TRBV5-4 and TRBJ2-2; 10 nucleotides align to TRBD2. The CDR3 is made up of 17 amino acids. V lost 1 base, J lost 5 bases, and 8 bases stayed unmatched. Germline V gene sequence: CDR1 SGHNT, CDR2 YYREEE (reference sequence). CDR3 in amino acids: CASSLTLLAGDTGELFF. CDR3 sequence (DNA): TGTGCCAGCAGCTTGACCCTTCTAGCGGGAGATACCGGGGAGCTGTTTTTT. Combining the CDR3 with reference TRBV5-4 and TRBJ2-2 gives the whole variable domain ETGVTQSPTHLIKTRGQQVTLRCSSQSGHNTVSWYQQALGQGPQFIFQYYREEENGRGNFPPRFSGLQFPNYSSELNVNALELDDSALYLCASSLTLLAGDTGELFFGEGSRLTVL.

This chain joins TRBV7-9 and TRBJ2-2; D perhaps matches TRBD1 (5 bases). This CDR3 is 15 amino acids long. Germline CDR1 is SEHNR and CDR2 is FQNEAQ (reference sequence). Between the trimmed V and J ends, which lost 4 bases and 3 bases, there was a span of 12 bases. The CDR3 coding sequence is TGTGCCAGCAGCTCCAGGGCCCGTCACACCGGGGAGCTGTTTTTT. Amino acid sequence: CASSSRARHTGELFF. Variable domain in full (rest from reference TRBV7-9 and TRBJ2-2): DTGVSQNPRHKITKRGQNVTFRCDPISEHNRLYWYRQTLGQGPEFLTYFQNEAQLEKSRLLSDRFSAERPKGSFSTLEIQRTEQGDSAMYLCASSSRARHTGELFFGEGSRLTVL.

This chain links TRBV9 with TRBJ2-2; 8 bases are shared with TRBD1. The germline CDR1 and CDR2 sequences are SGDLS and YYNGEE. The V and J ends lost 3 bases and 0 bases, in that order; junction bases with no gene match: 1. The CDR3 covers 15 residues. This CDR3 reads CASSDRGSNTGELFF. The CDR3 coding sequence is TGTGCCAGCAGCGACAGGGGGTCGAACACCGGGGAGCTGTTTTTT.

The V call is TRBV6-1, the J call TRBJ2-5; D might be TRBD2 (6 bases). Trimming took 2 bases from V and 1 from J, leaving 17 bases between them. The CDR3 has 17 amino acids. The germline gives CDR1 MNHNS, CDR2 SASEGT. The CDR3 nucleotides are TGTGCCAGCAGTGAAAGGCTCACCGGGGGACCCCAAGAGACCCAGTACTTC. Encoded protein: CASSERLTGGPQETQYF.

CDR3 coding DNA: TGTGCCAGCAGCTTAGGAGCGGTGGGGGAGACCCAGTACTTC. It translates to CASSLGAVGETQYF. This rearrangement joins TRBV7-6 to TRBJ2-5; D is possibly TRBD2 (5 bases). Germline CDR1 SGHVS, CDR2 FNYEAQ. V was cut by 1 base and J by 5 bases, with 11 bases left in between. CDR3 length: 14 residues.

The gene calls are TRBV6-5 and TRBJ1-4; 7 bases match TRBD1. Germline-derived CDR1 and CDR2 are MNHEY and SVGAGI. V was pared by 6 bases and J by 6 bases, with 1 base of the junction left unmatched. The CDR3 has 12 amino acids. This chain's CDR3 is CASSGTDEKLFF. For the CDR3, the DNA is TGTGCCAGCAGCGGGACAGATGAAAAACTGTTTTTT.

The rearrangement uses TRBV6-5 and TRBJ1-2; TRBD1 agrees at 7 bases. Germline V gene lookup returns CDR1 MNHEY and CDR2 SVGAGI. V was clipped by 7 bases and J by 3 bases; unmatched bases: 11. The CDR3 is 15 amino acids. The DNA of the CDR3 is TGTGCCAGCAAGTCAGGGGGAGGAGGGGACTATGGCTACACCTTC. Translation: CASKSGGGGDYGYTF.

This chain uses TRBV6-6 with TRBJ1-2, with a weak D call TRBD1 (5 bases). Germline CDR1 MNHNY, CDR2 SVGAGI (reference sequence). The V end lost 0 bases, the J end lost 6 bases, and 11 bases lay between the germline ends. There are 14 residues in the CDR3. CDR3 residues: CASSYSPRADGYTF. The CDR3 region has the DNA TGTGCCAGCAGTTACTCGCCCAGGGCAGATGGCTACACCTTC.

As for this clone: Other DNA sequences in the sample encode the same CDR3. The rearrangement uses TRBV27 and TRBJ2-7; 10 positions match TRBD1. CDR1 is MNHEY, CDR2 SMNVEV, per germline (reference sequence). J gave up 7 bases and V 5 bases, and 8 bases lay outside the gene matches. This CDR3 has 14 residues. CDR3 protein: CASSPRQGAGEQYF. CDR3 in DNA: TGTGCCAGCAGTCCCCGACAGGGGGCTGGGGAGCAGTACTTC.

This clone has a single count. The chain has TRBV5-4 and TRBJ1-2; 8 bases agree with TRBD1. Per germline, CDR1 SGHNT and CDR2 YYREEE (reference sequence). The CDR3 extends over 16 amino acids. V was clipped by 10 bases and J by 2 bases; unmatched bases: 16. As DNA, the CDR3 is TGTGCCTCCACGCGTACGGGACAGGCTGAGAACTATGGCTACACCTTC. Its translation is CASTRTGQAENYGYTF.

CDR3 DNA: TGTGCCAGCAGTGAGAGGCGGATCAATCAGCCCCAGCATTTT. Its translation is CASSERRINQPQHF. The rearrangement uses TRBV2 and TRBJ1-5; no clear D gene. Trimming left V 3 bases short and J 3 bases short, with 9 bases between. This CDR3 is built from 14 residues. Germline CDR1 reads SNHLY; CDR2 reads FYNNEI.

The chain carries TRBV29-1 and TRBJ1-2, with no clear D. The CDR3 extends over 12 amino acids. CDR1 and CDR2 from the germline V gene are SQVTM and ANQGSEA. V was trimmed by 1 base and J by 4 bases, leaving 7 bases between them. CDR3 sequence reads: CSVEGSPYGYTF. The DNA for the CDR3 is TGCAGCGTTGAAGGTAGTCCCTATGGCTACACCTTC.

This chain links TRBV11-2 with TRBJ2-1, with 8 bases identical to TRBD2. The CDR3 covers 15 residues. V lost 5 bases to trimming and J lost 4 bases; unmatched junction nucleotides: 7. Germline V gene data show CDR1 as SGHAT and CDR2 as FQNNGV. The CDR3 nucleotides are TGTGCCAGCAGCCCCGCTGGCGGGGGGTACAATGAGCAGTTCTTC. Its protein product is CASSPAGGGYNEQFF. The whole variable domain, remainder taken from reference TRBV11-2 and TRBJ2-1, is EAGVAQSPRYKIIEKRQSVAFWCNPISGHATLYWYQQILGQGPKLLIQFQNNGVVDDSQLPKDRFSAERLKGVDSTLKIQPAKLEDSAVYLCASSPAGGGYNEQFFGPGTRLTVL.

The V gene is TRBV6-5, the J gene TRBJ2-3; TRBD1 matches 7 bases. The CDR3 sequence is 15 residues long. Trimming removed 6 bases from V and 2 bases from J; junction bases left unmatched: 8. The V gene's germline CDR1 is MNHEY and CDR2 SVGAGI. CDR3 bases: TGTGCCAGCAGACCACAGGGGCTGAACACAGATACGCAGTATTTT. This encodes CASRPQGLNTDTQYF.